A selection of T cell receptor beta chains follows, all from one sample in a study of blood T cell repertoires in COVID-19. Only in-frame clones appear in the TCRdb table, and some are missing; sequencing was by immunoSEQ multiplex PCR. The profile shows a few hundred thousand clones, nearly 90% of them singletons. The specimen was peripheral blood. The receptors were sampled from a woman aged 55-69 years with COVID-19, enrolled during active disease. Both conserved end residues are part of each CDR3. Each record gives: CDR3 protein, CDR3 DNA, D gene, J gene, clone size, V gene. A D gene is named only where the DNA matches it firmly. Clone size is not always given. Where it is, it says once, few, many or a class for expanded clones.

CDR3: CASSFLWNTEAFF
DNA: TGTGCCAGCAGCTTTCTGTGGAACACTGAAGCTTTCTTT
D: NA
J: TRBJ1-1
size: NA
V: TRBV7-2

CDR3: CASRWGQGAWEQYF
DNA: TGTGCCAGCAGATGGGGACAGGGGGCCTGGGAGCAGTACTTC
D: TRBD1
J: TRBJ2-7
size: NA
V: TRBV6-5

CDR3: CASSIRTGSTDTQYF
DNA: TGTGCCAGTAGTATAAGGACAGGCAGCACAGATACGCAGTATTTT
D: TRBD1
J: TRBJ2-3
size: once
V: TRBV19

CDR3: CASSRGTASNYGYTF
DNA: TGTGCCAGCTCACGCGGGACAGCATCTAACTATGGCTACACCTTC
D: TRBD1
J: TRBJ1-2
size: NA
V: TRBV18

CDR3: CASSAISGTGNYGYTF
DNA: TGTGCCAGTAGTGCCATATCCGGGACAGGGAACTATGGCTACACCTTC
D: TRBD1
J: TRBJ1-2
size: NA
V: TRBV19

CDR3: CASSASGTRGNTEAFF
DNA: TGTGCCAGTAGTGCCTCCGGTACCAGGGGGAACACTGAAGCTTTCTTT
D: NA
J: TRBJ1-1
size: NA
V: TRBV19

CDR3: CSVKAGGISEQFF
DNA: TGCAGCGTTAAAGCGGGGGGGATCTCGGAGCAGTTCTTC
D: TRBD2
J: TRBJ2-1
size: NA
V: TRBV29-1

CDR3: CASSLDPRREQFF
DNA: TGTGCCAGCAGCTTAGATCCCAGGCGCGAGCAGTTCTTC
D: NA
J: TRBJ2-1
size: NA
V: TRBV11-3

CDR3: CASSPRTVLNEKLFF
DNA: TGTGCCAGCAGCCCCCGGACAGTTCTTAATGAAAAACTGTTTTTT
D: NA
J: TRBJ1-4
size: NA
V: TRBV3-1/TRBV3-2

CDR3: CASSLDPPLQGSYEQYF
DNA: TGTGCCAGCAGCTTAGACCCCCCCCTACAGGGTTCCTACGAGCAGTACTTC
D: NA
J: TRBJ2-7
size: NA
V: TRBV7-6

CDR3: CASTGENTDTQYF
DNA: TGTGCCAGTACGGGGGAAAACACAGATACGCAGTATTTT
D: NA
J: TRBJ2-3
size: few
V: TRBV19

CDR3: CASRIMEGQEAFF
DNA: TGTGCCAGCCGTATAATGGAGGGACAGGAAGCTTTCTTT
D: TRBD1
J: TRBJ1-1
size: NA
V: TRBV6-5

CDR3: CASSFFTGDKGNTIYF
DNA: TGTGCCAGCAGCTTTTTCACGGGGGATAAGGGAAACACCATATATTTT
D: NA
J: TRBJ1-3
size: NA
V: TRBV5-6

CDR3: CASSAKTGVGSPLHF
DNA: TGTGCCAGCAGCGCAAAGACAGGGGTAGGTTCACCCCTCCACTTT
D: TRBD1
J: TRBJ1-6
size: NA
V: TRBV7-2

CDR3: CASSRSRDSPLHF
DNA: TGCGCCAGCAGCCGGAGCAGGGATTCACCCCTCCACTTT
D: NA
J: TRBJ1-6
size: few
V: TRBV4-3

CDR3: CATSRDGGYGYTF
DNA: TGTGCCACCAGCAGAGATGGGGGGTATGGCTACACCTTC
D: NA
J: TRBJ1-2
size: NA
V: TRBV15

CDR3: CASSQGDRGNTIYF
DNA: TGTGCCAGCAGCCAGGGCGACAGGGGAAACACCATATATTTT
D: NA
J: TRBJ1-3
size: NA
V: TRBV4-2

CDR3: CASSQDPQVTYEQYF
DNA: TGCGCCAGCAGCCAAGATCCCCAGGTTACCTACGAGCAGTACTTC
D: NA
J: TRBJ2-7
size: NA
V: TRBV4-3

CDR3: CASSLDGAGDTIYF
DNA: TGCGCCAGCAGCTTGGACGGCGCCGGGGACACCATATATTTT
D: NA
J: TRBJ1-3
size: once
V: TRBV5-1

CDR3: CASSQGDRSSGELFF
DNA: TGCGCCAGCAGCCAAGGGGACAGGAGTTCCGGGGAGCTGTTTTTT
D: TRBD1
J: TRBJ2-2
size: NA
V: TRBV4-3

CDR3: CASGPGFTDTQYF
DNA: TGTGCTAGTGGTCCCGGGTTCACAGATACGCAGTATTTT
D: NA
J: TRBJ2-3
size: few
V: TRBV12-5

CDR3: CASSEARLAGGNEQFF
DNA: TGTGCCAGCAGTGAGGCCAGACTAGCGGGGGGTAATGAGCAGTTCTTC
D: TRBD2
J: TRBJ2-1
size: once
V: TRBV25-1

CDR3: CASSLGTGPGKWNTFF
DNA: TGTGCCAGCAGCTTAGGGACAGGGCCAGGGAAGTGGAATACTTTCTTT
D: TRBD1
J: TRBJ1-1
size: NA
V: TRBV5-6

CDR3: CASSFLSYNEQFF
DNA: TGTGCCAGCAGCTTCCTCTCCTACAATGAGCAGTTCTTC
D: NA
J: TRBJ2-1
size: once
V: TRBV6-5

CDR3: CASGSPPPGQFNTGELFF
DNA: TGTGCTAGTGGTTCGCCGCCACCTGGACAGTTTAACACCGGGGAGCTGTTTTTT
D: NA
J: TRBJ2-2
size: NA
V: TRBV12-5

CDR3: CASSQEGGLNTEAFF
DNA: TGTGCCAGCAGCCAAGAAGGGGGTCTGAACACTGAAGCTTTCTTT
D: NA
J: TRBJ1-1
size: NA
V: TRBV14

CDR3: CAISVGQGAGEKLFF
DNA: TGTGCCATCAGTGTCGGACAGGGGGCCGGGGAAAAACTGTTTTTT
D: TRBD1
J: TRBJ1-4
size: NA
V: TRBV10-3

CDR3: CASSQAPSGGPLTGELFF
DNA: TGCGCCAGCAGCCAAGCCCCTAGCGGGGGGCCTCTGACCGGGGAGCTGTTTTTT
D: TRBD2
J: TRBJ2-2
size: NA
V: TRBV4-3

CDR3: CASSLVRGADTQYF
DNA: TGTGCCAGCAGCTTAGTGCGGGGGGCAGATACGCAGTATTTT
D: TRBD2
J: TRBJ2-3
size: NA
V: TRBV7-2

CDR3: CASSYYGTGYEQYF
DNA: TGTGCCAGCAGTTACTATGGGACAGGCTACGAGCAGTACTTC
D: TRBD1
J: TRBJ2-7
size: NA
V: TRBV6-2/TRBV6-3

CDR3: CASSQGREANTIYF
DNA: TGTGCCAGCAGCCAAGGCAGGGAGGCAAACACCATATATTTT
D: NA
J: TRBJ1-3
size: many
V: TRBV4-2

CDR3: CASSYSRQGGNTIYF
DNA: TGTGCCAGCAGTTACTCCCGACAGGGGGGAAACACCATATATTTT
D: TRBD1
J: TRBJ1-3
size: NA
V: TRBV6-5

CDR3: CASSPDRGTDTEAFF
DNA: TGTGCCAGCAGCCCCGACAGGGGAACGGACACTGAAGCTTTCTTT
D: TRBD1
J: TRBJ1-1
size: few
V: TRBV7-9

CDR3: CASSVLAGISYNEQFF
DNA: TGTGCCAGCAGCGTCCTAGCGGGGATATCCTACAATGAGCAGTTCTTC
D: TRBD2
J: TRBJ2-1
size: NA
V: TRBV9

CDR3: CASGTASNQPQHF
DNA: TGTGCCAGCGGGACAGCGAGCAATCAGCCCCAGCATTTT
D: TRBD1
J: TRBJ1-5
size: NA
V: TRBV6-5

CDR3: CASSSSVVTEAFF
DNA: TGTGCCAGCAGCTCTTCGGTGGTCACTGAAGCTTTCTTT
D: NA
J: TRBJ1-1
size: NA
V: TRBV11-1

CDR3: CASTTRGGGSYNEQFF
DNA: TGCGCCAGCACTACCCGGGGAGGAGGGTCCTACAATGAGCAGTTCTTC
D: NA
J: TRBJ2-1
size: NA
V: TRBV5-1

CDR3: CASSPIPLSASNTIYF
DNA: TGTGCCAGCAGCCCCATTCCCCTCAGCGCTTCAAACACCATATATTTT
D: NA
J: TRBJ1-3
size: NA
V: TRBV27

CDR3: CASSATFRDQPQHF
DNA: TGTGCCAGCAGCGCAACCTTCAGGGATCAGCCCCAGCATTTT
D: NA
J: TRBJ1-5
size: NA
V: TRBV6-5

CDR3: CASSLGQGMNTEAFF
DNA: TGTGCCAGCAGCTTGGGGCAGGGAATGAACACTGAAGCTTTCTTT
D: NA
J: TRBJ1-1
size: NA
V: TRBV5-5

CDR3: CASSPGTYYGYTF
DNA: TGTGCCAGCAGCCCCGGGACTTACTATGGCTACACCTTC
D: NA
J: TRBJ1-2
size: few
V: TRBV7-2

CDR3: CASSQGRDRGRWELFF
DNA: TGTGCCAGCAGCCAAGGCCGGGACAGGGGGCGATGGGAGCTGTTTTTT
D: TRBD1
J: TRBJ2-2
size: NA
V: TRBV4-2

CDR3: CASSNRQMTYEQYF
DNA: TGTGCCAGCAGTAATCGACAGATGACCTACGAGCAGTACTTC
D: NA
J: TRBJ2-7
size: NA
V: TRBV27

CDR3: CASSEPGDTEAFF
DNA: TGTGCCAGCAGTGAACCAGGGGACACTGAAGCTTTCTTT
D: NA
J: TRBJ1-1
size: NA
V: TRBV25-1

CDR3: CASSQERQRPWHTEAFF
DNA: TGTGCCAGCAGCCAAGAGCGGCAGAGGCCTTGGCACACTGAAGCTTTCTTT
D: NA
J: TRBJ1-1
size: NA
V: TRBV3-1/TRBV3-2

CDR3: CASSLNLPGQGYNEQFF
DNA: TGTGCCAGCAGCCTGAACTTACCGGGACAGGGCTACAATGAGCAGTTCTTC
D: TRBD1
J: TRBJ2-1
size: NA
V: TRBV2

CDR3: CASSRDRNSGNTIYF
DNA: TGCGCCAGCAGCCGGGACAGAAACTCTGGAAACACCATATATTTT
D: TRBD1
J: TRBJ1-3
size: NA
V: TRBV4-1

CDR3: CACLQGFEAFF
DNA: TGTGCCTGTCTCCAGGGGTTTGAAGCTTTCTTT
D: NA
J: TRBJ1-1
size: NA
V: TRBV30